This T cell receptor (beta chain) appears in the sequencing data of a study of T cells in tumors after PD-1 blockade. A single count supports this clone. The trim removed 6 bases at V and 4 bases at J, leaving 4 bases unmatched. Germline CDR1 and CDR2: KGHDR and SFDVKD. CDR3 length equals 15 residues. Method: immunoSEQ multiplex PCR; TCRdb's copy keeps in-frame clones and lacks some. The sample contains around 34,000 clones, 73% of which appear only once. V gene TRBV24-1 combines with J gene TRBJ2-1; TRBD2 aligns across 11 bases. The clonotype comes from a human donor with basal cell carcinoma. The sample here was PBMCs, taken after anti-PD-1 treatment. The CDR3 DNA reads TGTGCCACCAGTTCCGGGACTAGCGGTTACAATGAGCAGTTCTTC. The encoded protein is CATSSGTSGYNEQFF.